Sequencing of this TCR beta chain was carried out in a study of blood T cell repertoires in COVID-19. For the study at large: COVID-19 samples collected from the United States, Italy and Spain covered acute and convalescent phases.

Trimming pared 1 base from V and 5 bases from J, leaving 5 bases between. The CDR3 runs to 12 residues. Germline lookup yields CDR1 PRHDT and CDR2 FYEKMQ (reference sequence). The table came from immunoSEQ multiplex PCR; TCRdb's copy has only in-frame clones and leaves some out. The sample records 270,000 or so clones, over 75% being singletons. In this sample, this clone turned up once. The chain carries TRBV13 and TRBJ2-5; unclear D gene. Sequencing was done on a sample of peripheral blood. The sequence was obtained from a human donor in a cohort sampled during active COVID-19. CDR3 in DNA: TGTGCCAGCAGCTTAGCCGAGGAGACCCAGTACTTC. Residues: CASSLAEETQYF. The variable domain in full, completed from reference TRBV13 and TRBJ2-5, reads AAGVIQSPRHLIKEKRETATLKCYPIPRHDTVYWYQQGPGQDPQFLISFYEKMQSDKGSIPDRFSAQQFSDYHSELNMSSLELGDSALYFCASSLAEETQYFGPGTRLLVL.